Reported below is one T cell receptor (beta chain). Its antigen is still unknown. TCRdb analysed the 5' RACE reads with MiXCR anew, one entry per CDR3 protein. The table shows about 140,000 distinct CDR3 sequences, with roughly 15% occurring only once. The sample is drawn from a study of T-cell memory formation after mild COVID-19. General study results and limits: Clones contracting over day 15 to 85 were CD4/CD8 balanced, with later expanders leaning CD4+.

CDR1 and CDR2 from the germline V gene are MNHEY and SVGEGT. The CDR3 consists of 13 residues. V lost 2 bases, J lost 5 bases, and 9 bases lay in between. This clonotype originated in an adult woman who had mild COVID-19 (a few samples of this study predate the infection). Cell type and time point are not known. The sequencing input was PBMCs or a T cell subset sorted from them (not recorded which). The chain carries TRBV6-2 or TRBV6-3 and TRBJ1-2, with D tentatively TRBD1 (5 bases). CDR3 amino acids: CASSYPQGYGYTF. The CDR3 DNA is TGTGCCAGCAGTTACCCCCAGGGATATGGCTACACCTTC.